This T cell receptor beta chain comes out of a study of shared clonotypes between healthy human individuals. This clone was recorded only once. Sequencing used immunoSEQ multiplex PCR; TCRdb keeps in-frame clones, though not all of them. The table has about 1 million clones, about 84% seen once. The sample taken for sequencing was memory CD4+ T cells from PBMCs. Subset in this sample: CD45RA-negative fraction. The receptor was isolated from a man aged 18 to 30 in good health. Some clones in this sample may be carry-over from other donors' samples.

CDR3 residues: CSVKVVEETQYF. CDR3 DNA sequence: TGCAGCGTTAAGGTCGTCGAAGAGACCCAGTACTTC. V usage is TRBV29-1 and J usage is TRBJ2-5; D uncertain. The CDR3 covers 12 residues. In germline, CDR1 is SQVTM, CDR2 ANQGSEA. Trimming pared 5 bases from V and 3 bases from J, leaving 10 bases between.